What follows are 27 T cell receptor beta chains derived from one specimen sequenced in a study of cytomegalovirus exposure and HLA in healthy donors. PCR involved 60 Vbeta and 13 Jbeta primers. Repertoires were generated with immunoSEQ multiplex PCR, while TCRdb's copy carries only in-frame clones and drops some. The sample consists of roughly 160,000 clones, 65% to 90% of them appearing once. Sequencing input: PBMCs. Every receptor here comes from a male donor in good health and CMV-seronegative.

The chain uses TRBV15 and TRBJ1-4; maybe TRBD1 (5 bases). Trimming pared 5 bases from V and 0 bases from J, leaving 10 bases between. The CDR3 is 15 residues long. Germline CDR1 LNHNV, CDR2 YYDKDF (reference sequence). The CDR3 region is CATSRQGATNEKLFF. CDR3 bases: TGTGCCACCAGCCGTCAGGGCGCAACTAATGAAAAACTGTTTTTT. The full variable domain, its missing parts supplied by reference TRBV15 and TRBJ1-4, is DAMVIQNPRYQVTQFGKPVTLSCSQTLNHNVMYWYQQKSSQAPKLLFHYYDKDFNNEADTPDNFQSRRPNTSFCFLDIRSPGLGDTAMYLCATSRQGATNEKLFFGSGTQLSVL.

This clone has a single count. This chain uses TRBV5-1 with TRBJ1-3, with D possibly TRBD1 on 5 matching bases. V was pared by 2 bases and J by 1 base, with 13 bases between. Germline V gives CDR1 SGHRS, CDR2 YFSETQ. The CDR3 length is 16 residues. CDR3 coding DNA: TGCGCCAGCAGCTTTCATCAGGGTCGTTCTGGAAACACCATATATTTT. Its translation is CASSFHQGRSGNTIYF.

This clone was counted a single time. The chain joins TRBV10-2 to TRBJ2-4, with TRBD2 matching 11 bases. The CDR3 extends over 17 amino acids. With V trimmed by 2 bases and J by 3 bases, 6 bases remained unmatched. Germline loops: CDR1 WSHSY, CDR2 SAAADI. In nucleotides, the CDR3 is TGCGCCAGCAGTGAGGCGGGACTAGCGGTAGACAAAAACATTCAGTACTTC. Translating gives CASSEAGLAVDKNIQYF.

Only one count was recorded for this clone. V and J are TRBV9 and TRBJ2-3; 11 bases map to TRBD2. The V and J ends lost 3 bases and 0 bases, in that order; junction bases with no gene match: 0. This CDR3 has 15 residues. Germline V CDR1 and CDR2: SGDLS, YYNGEE. The CDR3 region has the DNA TGTGCCAGCAGCGCTAGCGGGGGGAGCACAGATACGCAGTATTTT. This sequence encodes CASSASGGSTDTQYF.

This chain links TRBV10-3 with TRBJ2-5; 10 bases fit TRBD1. The end of the DNA aligns better with TRBJ2-7, so the J call may be wrong. Germline values: CDR1 ENHRY, CDR2 SYGVKD. The CDR3 runs to 14 residues. The chain's CDR3 is CATGGTGEAYEQYF. The CDR3, as DNA: TGTGCCACGGGCGGGACAGGGGAGGCCTACGAGCAGTACTTC.

The chain has TRBV10-3 and TRBJ2-5, with D possibly being TRBD1 (6 bases). With 0 bases removed from V and 5 bases from J, the gap between germline ends came to 16 bases. Per the germline V gene, CDR1 is ENHRY and CDR2 is SYGVKD. This CDR3 has 16 residues. The CDR3 spells CAISESYGGGEETQYF. In nucleotides, the CDR3 is TGTGCCATCAGTGAGTCTTATGGGGGCGGAGAGGAGACCCAGTACTTC.

J is TRBJ2-3 and V is TRBV5-4, with D possibly being TRBD1 (6 bases). V lost 1 base and J lost 0, with 12 bases in between. The CDR3 contains 16 residues. Germline V gene lookup returns CDR1 SGHNT and CDR2 YYREEE (reference sequence). The CDR3 sequence is CASSLSVQGSTDTQYF. The CDR3, as DNA: TGTGCCAGCAGCTTGTCGGTCCAGGGGAGCACAGATACGCAGTATTTT.

The rearrangement joins TRBV6-1 to TRBJ1-6; a weak D match, TRBD1 (6 bases). CDR1 and CDR2 (germline): MNHNS, SASEGT. V was clipped by 7 bases and J by 9 bases, with 19 bases between them. This CDR3 spans 15 amino acids. Written as DNA, the CDR3 is TGTGCCAGCACCTCCCCACAGGGACGGGTTTCACCCCTCCACTTT. Its protein is CASTSPQGRVSPLHF.

CDR3 residues: CASSRGQLNEKLFF. CDR3 coding DNA: TGTGCCAGCAGTCGAGGACAGTTAAATGAAAAACTGTTTTTT. The genes are TRBV13 and TRBJ1-4, with D maybe TRBD1 (6 bases). V was trimmed by 6 bases and J by 5 bases, leaving 13 bases between them. Germline V lookup: CDR1 PRHDT, CDR2 FYEKMQ (reference sequence). The CDR3 has 14 amino acids.

This clone occurred a few times. J is TRBJ1-1 and V is TRBV11-2; D gene unclear. Germline V gene lookup returns CDR1 SGHAT and CDR2 FQNNGV. Trimming cost V 1 base and J 1 base, with 4 bases left between them. This CDR3 is built from 13 residues. CDR3 nucleotide sequence: TGTGCCAGCAGCTTAGGAGGGAACACTGAAGCTTTCTTT. Translation: CASSLGGNTEAFF.

The CDR3 loop is CASSQDVLGTGGDGYTF. The CDR3, as DNA: TGCGCCAGCAGCCAAGATGTCTTGGGGACAGGGGGCGATGGCTACACCTTC. The genes are TRBV4-1 and TRBJ1-2, with TRBD1 identical over 12 bases. CDR3 size: 17 residues. The ends lost 0 bases at V and 6 bases at J; junction bases unmatched: 8. Germline-derived CDR1 and CDR2 are MGHRA and YSYEKL.

The table lists this clone with a count of one. The chain joins TRBV7-9 to TRBJ1-4; TRBD1 is a possible D gene (5 bases). The ends were cut back, 5 bases at V and 4 bases at J, with 11 bases in the middle. Germline V gene lookup returns CDR1 SEHNR and CDR2 FQNEAQ (reference sequence). The CDR3 has 14 amino acids. DNA of the CDR3: TGTGCCAGCAGCCCAGACAGATATAATGAAAAACTGTTTTTT. Translation: CASSPDRYNEKLFF.

The chain couples TRBV6-6 to TRBJ2-2; D is possibly TRBD2 (6 bases). V lost 5 bases to trimming and J lost 1 base, with 8 bases between them. Looked up from germline, CDR1 is MNHNY and CDR2 is SVGAGI (reference sequence). The CDR3 runs 14 residues. CDR3 sequence reads: CASSRRGNTGELFF. CDR3 DNA: TGTGCCAGCAGTCGGCGGGGGAACACCGGGGAGCTGTTTTTT.

The chain has TRBV4-2 and TRBJ2-5; perhaps TRBD2 as D (7 bases). Germline V gene sequence: CDR1 LGHNA, CDR2 YNFKEQ. V lost 0 bases and J lost 5, with 22 bases in between. The CDR3 totals 18 residues. For the CDR3, the DNA is TGTGCCAGCAGCCAAGACGAGGGGGGGGGCCAAAGTTCGGAGACCCAGTACTTC. Amino acids: CASSQDEGGGQSSETQYF.

The chain carries TRBV7-9 and TRBJ1-2, with TRBD1 identical over 10 bases. Germline V gene data show CDR1 as SEHNR and CDR2 as FQNEAQ (reference sequence). J gave up 6 bases and V 2 bases, and 12 bases lay outside the gene matches. The CDR3 loop spans 17 amino acids. In DNA form, the CDR3 reads TGTGCCAGCAGCTTACGGGGGACGGCGGACAGGGGGGATGGCTACACCTTC. Its protein product is CASSLRGTADRGDGYTF.

The chain recombines TRBV6-7 with TRBJ2-3; no clear D gene. TRBV6-7 is an ORF, and what it does is uncertain. V lost 7 bases and J lost 0, with 11 bases in between. The CDR3 totals 14 residues. The CDR3 here is CASTGDASTDTQYF. As DNA, the CDR3 is TGTGCCAGCACTGGAGATGCTAGCACAGATACGCAGTATTTT.

The CDR3, as DNA: TGTGCCAGCAGTGAAGCCGGCAGGGGTTTAACCGGGGAGCTGTTTTTT. Its translation: CASSEAGRGLTGELFF. The rearrangement links TRBV2 to TRBJ2-2, with a possible D match to TRBD1 (6 bases). Germline V lookup: CDR1 SNHLY, CDR2 FYNNEI. V was clipped by 0 bases and J by 5 bases, with 13 bases between them. CDR3 length: 16 amino acids.

V and J are TRBV7-2 and TRBJ1-2; D is uncertain. V gave up 2 bases and J gave up 7 bases, with 17 bases separating them. Germline loops: CDR1 SGHTA, CDR2 FQGNSA. CDR3 size: 15 residues. CDR3 nucleotides: TGTGCCAGCAGCTTAAACGGGGTGAGCTCGGCTGGCTACACCTTC. It specifies CASSLNGVSSAGYTF.

This rearrangement joins TRBV30 to TRBJ2-5; D might be TRBD2 (5 bases). The J call may be faulty, since TRBJ2-7 better matches the DNA end. CDR3 size: 12 residues. In germline, CDR1 is GTSNPN, CDR2 SVGIG (reference sequence). Here the CDR3 DNA reads TGTGCCTGGAGCGAGGGCCCGTACGAGCAGTACTTC. This codes for CAWSEGPYEQYF.

Notes on this clone: Other DNA variants within this sample encode the same CDR3. The gene calls are TRBV6-1 and TRBJ1-1; the D gene is possibly TRBD1 (6 bases). The CDR3 consists of 13 residues. The V gene's germline CDR1 is MNHNS and CDR2 SASEGT. V dropped 6 bases and J dropped 2 bases, with 10 bases sitting between them. CDR3 sequence: CASRLDRNTEAFF. CDR3 sequence (DNA): TGTGCCAGCAGGCTGGACAGAAACACTGAAGCTTTCTTT.

The chain is built from TRBV6-5 and TRBJ1-5, with a possible D match to TRBD1 (5 bases). This CDR3 is 15 amino acids long. Deletions cut 5 bases from V and 3 bases from J, with 14 bases between. Germline V CDR1 and CDR2: MNHEY, SVGAGI. This CDR3 is CASSPQEPSNQPQHF. The DNA for the CDR3 is TGTGCCAGCAGTCCACAGGAGCCGTCCAATCAGCCCCAGCATTTT.

The chain recombines TRBV6-5 with TRBJ2-7, with D possibly TRBD1 on 7 matching bases. The CDR3 contains 16 residues. V dropped 0 bases and J dropped 4 bases, with 16 bases sitting between them. Germline CDR1 MNHEY, CDR2 SVGAGI. The CDR3 is CASSYSEGQGGYEQYF. The CDR3 nucleotides are TGTGCCAGCAGTTACTCTGAGGGCCAGGGGGGATACGAGCAGTACTTC.

This clone was detected once. The chain uses TRBV2 and TRBJ1-2, with 10 bases fitting TRBD1. Germline CDR1 is SNHLY and CDR2 is FYNNEI. The CDR3 has 16 residues. After removal of 2 bases from V and 2 bases from J, the junction contained 5 bases not matched to a gene. The CDR3 region has the DNA TGTGCCAGCAGTGAAACTGGGACAGGGGACAACTATGGCTACACCTTC. It yields the protein CASSETGTGDNYGYTF.

The chain links TRBV28 to TRBJ2-6; perhaps TRBD1 as D (5 bases). The CDR3 has 17 amino acids. The V gene lost 6 bases and the J gene lost 0 bases, with 15 bases spanning the gap. The germline CDR1 and CDR2 sequences are MDHEN and SYDVKM. CDR3 nucleotides: TGTGCCAGCAGGCTCTCGGCAGGGCTCTCTGGGGCCAACGTCCTGACTTTC. This encodes CASRLSAGLSGANVLTF.

This clone turned up a few times. The chain uses TRBV9 and TRBJ1-3; no clear D gene. V lost 0 bases, J lost 0 bases, and 7 bases lay in between. CDR3 length equals 15 residues. The V gene's germline CDR1 is SGDLS and CDR2 YYNGEE. CDR3 nucleotides: TGTGCCAGCAGCGTAGGACTGCCCTCTGGAAACACCATATATTTT. Its protein product is CASSVGLPSGNTIYF.

V usage is TRBV7-2 and J usage is TRBJ2-7; possibly TRBD2 for D (6 bases). Trimming took 5 bases from V and 1 from J, leaving 18 bases between them. The CDR3 contains 16 residues. CDR1 is SGHTA and CDR2 is FQGNSA in the germline V gene. The CDR3 DNA reads TGTGCCAGCAGCCCGACCGGGACGGACTATTCCTACGAGCAGTACTTC. This translates into CASSPTGTDYSYEQYF.

The V gene is TRBV7-2, the J gene TRBJ1-2; D gene unclear. The germline gives CDR1 SGHTA, CDR2 FQGNSA. There are 14 residues in the CDR3. V was cut by 4 bases and J by 2 bases, with 11 bases left in between. CDR3 nucleotide sequence: TGTGCCAGCAGCTCCCCGTGGCCGAACTATGGCTACACCTTC. Amino acid sequence: CASSSPWPNYGYTF.